This T cell receptor beta chain appears in the sequencing data of a study of blood T cell repertoires in COVID-19. CDR3 length: 16 amino acids. Germline CDR1 and CDR2: SGDLS and YYNGEE. The ends lost 2 bases at V and 0 bases at J; junction bases unmatched: 6. This clone was counted a single time. The repertoire was sequenced with immunoSEQ multiplex PCR; TCRdb's copy has only in-frame clones and lacks some. The sample holds roughly 200,000 clones, around 90% seen once. J is TRBJ2-7 and V is TRBV9; 9 bases agree with TRBD2. Input material: peripheral blood. The receptor comes from a man aged 35 to 55 with active or convalescent COVID-19. The CDR3 DNA follows: TGTGCCAGCAGCGTGGTAGCGGGAGCCCCCTCCTACGAGCAGTACTTC. Translation gives CASSVVAGAPSYEQYF.